Listed below are T cell receptor beta chains from one sample, sequenced in a study of T-cell memory formation after mild COVID-19. Each CDR3 protein gets one entry after TCRdb re-called the 5' RACE reads with MiXCR. The table lists a few hundred thousand distinct CDR3 sequences, 20% to 25% of them singletons. The sample consisted of PBMCs or a T cell subset sorted from them (not recorded which). These receptors were collected from an adult woman who had mild COVID-19 (a few samples of this study predate the infection). Cell type and time point are not known. Both conserved end residues are part of each CDR3. D genes are given only for firm matches. Rows give clone size only sometimes, using once, few, many, or a class for an expanded clone.

TGTGCCAGCGTAGCGGGAGGGGACACCGGGGAGCTGTTTTTT CASVAGGDTGELFF TRBJ2-2 TRBV12-3/TRBV12-4 few TRBD2
TGTGCCACCCCCCCAAGTTACGAGCAGTACTTC CATPPSYEQYF TRBJ2-7 TRBV24-1 . .
TGTGCCAGCAGCTTGCAGACGTACGAGCAGTACTTC CASSLQTYEQYF TRBJ2-7 TRBV5-6 once .
TGCAGTGCCCGACAGGGCGCGAACACCGGGGAGCTGTTTTTT CSARQGANTGELFF TRBJ2-2 TRBV20-1 . TRBD1
TGTGCCAGCAGTTACGACCGGTACTATGGCTACACCTTC CASSYDRYYGYTF TRBJ1-2 TRBV6-5 . .
TGTGCCACCTCCCGGACTAGCGGGAGGAATGAGCAGTTCTTC CATSRTSGRNEQFF TRBJ2-1 TRBV24-1 . TRBD2
TGTGCCAGCGCTGACTATTCGGGCAATCAGCCCCAGCATTTT CASADYSGNQPQHF TRBJ1-5 TRBV2 few .
TGTGCCAGCAGCTTACTCGGACAGGGTGTGGGCGAGCAGTACTTC CASSLLGQGVGEQYF TRBJ2-7 TRBV11-2 . TRBD1
TGCGCCAGCAGCTTGGAGGGGGACAGGACAACGCAGTACTTC CASSLEGDRTTQYF TRBJ2-4 TRBV5-1 few TRBD1
TGCGCCAGCAGCCAAGACTTGGGTTCAGGTCAGCCCCAGCATTTT CASSQDLGSGQPQHF TRBJ1-5 TRBV4-3 . .
TGTGCCAGCAGCCGTGGACAGCGCCATTCACCCCTCCACTTT CASSRGQRHSPLHF TRBJ1-6 TRBV28 . .
TGTGCCAGCAGTTTGAGCCCTGGGGGTGAAAAACTGTTTTTT CASSLSPGGEKLFF TRBJ1-4 TRBV27 . .
TGTGCCAGCTCCGTTGGCGGGGGGGTTGGGACCCAGTACTTC CASSVGGGVGTQYF TRBJ2-5 TRBV6-5 few TRBD2
TGTGCCACCAGCGGACCCCGAACGAGGAACACTGAAGCTTTCTTT CATSGPRTRNTEAFF TRBJ1-1 TRBV15 . .
TGTGCCAGAATGCCAGATTTTCTCGATGATGCTTTCTTT CARMPDFLDDAFF TRBJ1-1 TRBV6-5 . .
TGTGCCAGCAGCCGTGGGGAACGGAGCTCCTACAATGAGCAGTTCTTC CASSRGERSSYNEQFF TRBJ2-1 TRBV14 . .
TGTGCCACCAGTGATACCGGGACAGGACAAGCCGGGGAGCTGTTTTTT CATSDTGTGQAGELFF TRBJ2-2 TRBV24-1 few TRBD1
TGCAGTGCTAGAGATTACGAGAACGGAGACAATCAGCCCCAGCATTTT CSARDYENGDNQPQHF TRBJ1-5 TRBV20-1 . .
TGTGCCTGGAATTCACACGGCTTCACAGATACGCAGTATTTT CAWNSHGFTDTQYF TRBJ2-3 TRBV30 . .
TGCAGCGTTGAAGATCGTGACAATGCCTACGAGCAGTACTTC CSVEDRDNAYEQYF TRBJ2-7 TRBV29-1 many .
TGTGCCACCAGCACGGGCCTGACCCCCCAAGAGACCCAGTACTTC CATSTGLTPQETQYF TRBJ2-5 TRBV15 . .
TGTGCCACCAGCAGGGGACGGAGCACTGAAGCTTTCTTT CATSRGRSTEAFF TRBJ1-1 TRBV15 few .
TGTGCCAGCCAGTTTACTGGAAACACCATATATTTT CASQFTGNTIYF TRBJ1-3 TRBV6-1 . .
TGTGCCAGCAGTTACGGGACCTACTCCTACGAGCAGTACTTC CASSYGTYSYEQYF TRBJ2-7 TRBV6-2/TRBV6-3 . .
TGTGCCTGCGCCCTTACAGATACGCAGTATTTT CACALTDTQYF TRBJ2-3 TRBV30 . .
TGTGCCAGCAGCCCGGATGGTCTATTGAACACTGAAGCTTTCTTT CASSPDGLLNTEAFF TRBJ1-1 TRBV5-6 . .
TGCGCCAGCAGCTTGGGACCGACAGATCGCTCTGGAAACACCATATATTTT CASSLGPTDRSGNTIYF TRBJ1-3 TRBV5-1 . .
TGTGCCAGCAGCACCGGGCTAAAGGAAAAACTGTTTTTT CASSTGLKEKLFF TRBJ1-4 TRBV11-2 many .
TGTGCCAGCAGCGTGGGGGACTCGTCCCTCCAGTTCTTC CASSVGDSSLQFF TRBJ2-1 TRBV9 many .
TGTGCCAGCAGCCCAAGGATCCAGGCAACTAATGAAAAACTGTTTTTT CASSPRIQATNEKLFF TRBJ1-4 TRBV7-9 few .
TGTGCCAGCAGTGACGAGGGGGTCTCTGGAAACACCATATATTTT CASSDEGVSGNTIYF TRBJ1-3 TRBV6-1 few .
TGTGCCAGCAGCCACCTGTGGGTACCAGGGTCGAACACCGGGGAGCTGTTTTTT CASSHLWVPGSNTGELFF TRBJ2-2 TRBV7-6 . .
TGTGCCAGCAGCTTGGGCCCGGACGGCTCCTACGAGCAGTACTTC CASSLGPDGSYEQYF TRBJ2-7 TRBV5-5 few .
TGTGCCACCAGTGATTGGCGAACAAACTATGGCTACACCTTC CATSDWRTNYGYTF TRBJ1-2 TRBV24-1 . .
TGCGCCAGCGGCCAAGAGGGGCGCGACCAAGAGACCCAGTACTTC CASGQEGRDQETQYF TRBJ2-5 TRBV4-1 . .
TGTGCCAGCAGCTTAGGTAGGACTCCCTCCTACGAGCAGTACTTC CASSLGRTPSYEQYF TRBJ2-7 TRBV7-8 . .
TGTGCCAGCAGCTTGGGCCTTTGGAGGGAGACCCAGTACTTC CASSLGLWRETQYF TRBJ2-5 TRBV5-6 . .
TGTGCCAGCAGCATAGGACAGGGCCGCAATCAGCCCCAGCATTTT CASSIGQGRNQPQHF TRBJ1-5 TRBV5-6 . TRBD1
TGTGCCAGCAGTCCTCAGGGGAGGGTACGCCAGCATTTT CASSPQGRVRQHF TRBJ1-5 TRBV12-3/TRBV12-4 . .
TGTGCCAGCAGTTACTCCCCCAAAAACCACACAGAGACCCAGTACTTC CASSYSPKNHTETQYF TRBJ2-5 TRBV6-5 few .
TGTGCCAGCAGTTTACCCAGCCGAGGGGAGACCCAGTACTTC CASSLPSRGETQYF TRBJ2-5 TRBV12-3/TRBV12-4 . .
TGTGCAAGTCGCTTTGGATTGAACACTGAAGCTTTCTTT CASRFGLNTEAFF TRBJ1-1 TRBV12-2 few .
TGTGCCATAGGGACAGGGACCTTGAACACTGAAGCTTTCTTT CAIGTGTLNTEAFF TRBJ1-1 TRBV6-6 . TRBD1
TGTGCCAGCAGCCCTGAAGGGTGGGGCCGGGGGTCCTACGAGCAGTACTTC CASSPEGWGRGSYEQYF TRBJ2-7 TRBV9 . .
TGTGCCAGTAGCCTGGGAACAGGGAGATCCATCGAGCAGTACTTC CASSLGTGRSIEQYF TRBJ2-7 TRBV19 . .
TGTGCCACCAGTGCAGGGATGTACACCGGGGAGCTGTTTTTT CATSAGMYTGELFF TRBJ2-2 TRBV24-1 . .
TGTGCCAGCAGCGGGCCCTTGACGGCGACTAGCACAGATACGCAGTATTTT CASSGPLTATSTDTQYF TRBJ2-3 TRBV7-8 medium-sized .
TGTGCCACCCTAGGGGGGACTGAAGCTTTCTTT CATLGGTEAFF TRBJ1-1 TRBV3-1 few .
TGTGCCAGCACCGGAGATAATTCACCCCTCCACTTT CASTGDNSPLHF TRBJ1-6 TRBV7-9 . .
TGTGCCAGCAGTACAGGGGGCGCGGACACCGGGGAGCTGTTTTTT CASSTGGADTGELFF TRBJ2-2 TRBV6-2/TRBV6-3 . TRBD1
TGCAGTGCTGTTCTTGGGCGGAGCCAAGAGACCCAGTACTTC CSAVLGRSQETQYF TRBJ2-5 TRBV20-1 . .
TGCAGTGCTACCCCCCGGGACTTCTCCTACAATGAGCAGTTCTTC CSATPRDFSYNEQFF TRBJ2-1 TRBV20-1 few .
TGCAGTGCTAGACCTCGGGACAGGGGATACAATGAGCAGTTCTTC CSARPRDRGYNEQFF TRBJ2-1 TRBV20-1 . TRBD1
TGCGCCAGCAGCTTCCTAACAGGGGCCAACGTCCTGACTTTC CASSFLTGANVLTF TRBJ2-6 TRBV5-1 few .
TGCGCCAGCAGCGGGACAGGGGACCCCTACAATGAGCAGTTCTTC CASSGTGDPYNEQFF TRBJ2-1 TRBV5-1 many TRBD1
TGTGCCAGCAGCTTAAACAGACTGAACACTGAAGCTTTCTTT CASSLNRLNTEAFF TRBJ1-1 TRBV7-3 . .
TGTGCCAGCAGCTTAGGGCTAGCGGTAACCTACGAGCAGTACTTC CASSLGLAVTYEQYF TRBJ2-7 TRBV7-2 . TRBD2
TGTGCCATCGGGAGACAGACCGATTACGAGCAGTACTTC CAIGRQTDYEQYF TRBJ2-7 TRBV10-3 . .
TGTGCCAGCAGCGCCACAGGGGTGAACTGGGATACGCAGTATTTT CASSATGVNWDTQYF TRBJ2-3 TRBV7-2 few TRBD1
TGTGCCAGTAGTATTTTGGAAAGGGAGGACTATGGCTACACCTTC CASSILEREDYGYTF TRBJ1-2 TRBV19 few .